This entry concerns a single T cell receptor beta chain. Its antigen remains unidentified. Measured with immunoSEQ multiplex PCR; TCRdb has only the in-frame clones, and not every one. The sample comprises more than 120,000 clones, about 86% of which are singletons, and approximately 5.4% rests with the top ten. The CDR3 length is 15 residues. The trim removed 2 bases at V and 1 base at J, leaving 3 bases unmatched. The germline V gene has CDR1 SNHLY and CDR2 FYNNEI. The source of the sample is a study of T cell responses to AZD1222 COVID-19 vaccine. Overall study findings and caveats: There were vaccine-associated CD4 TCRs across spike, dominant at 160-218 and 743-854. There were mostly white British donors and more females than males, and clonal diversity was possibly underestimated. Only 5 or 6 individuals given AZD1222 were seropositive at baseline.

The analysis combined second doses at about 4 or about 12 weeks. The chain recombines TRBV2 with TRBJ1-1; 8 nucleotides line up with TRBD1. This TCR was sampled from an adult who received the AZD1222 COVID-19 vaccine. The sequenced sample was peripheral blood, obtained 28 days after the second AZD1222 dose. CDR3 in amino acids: CASSEPGQENTEAFF. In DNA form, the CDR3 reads TGTGCCAGCAGTGAACCGGGACAGGAGAACACTGAAGCTTTCTTT.